Sequencing of this T cell receptor beta chain was carried out in a study of control samples from healthy donors and cancer patients (dated by TCRdb to between 2020 and 2021). From the cysteine through the phenylalanine, the CDR3 covers 14 amino acids. The sequence is cut down to CDR3 DNA, 42 bases in frame from base 1. The V end loses 4 bases and the J end loses 0 bases, and a stretch of 7 bases separates them. From a lookup of the germline V gene, CDR1 and CDR2 are MNHEY and SVGAGI. The library was generated by the immunoSEQ multiplex PCR assay. TCRdb retrieved this table from immuneACCESS and kept in-frame rearrangements only. Not all clones are present; in checked studies, unresolved V genes account for under half, and no reason is known for the remainder. This sample has 140,000 or so clones in its table, and just under 95% of those were observed once. The biggest ten clones account for 13% to 15% of the sample.

This clone was seen just once. Its antigen is unknown. No much larger clone is present one base from it, and per-base qualities are unavailable. This sequence uses TRBV6-5 and TRBJ1-5, with the D gene not confidently named. The source of this sequence is a man aged 60-69 years with colorectal cancer. Sequenced: PBMCs. The DNA sequence is as follows: TGTGCCAGCAGTTTGGACCATAGCAATCAGCCCCAGCATTTT. Its translation is CASSLDHSNQPQHF.